This T cell receptor beta chain was identified in a study of blood T cell repertoires in COVID-19. Clones were sequenced by immunoSEQ multiplex PCR, and TCRdb holds only the in-frame ones, with some missing. Among around 160,000 clones listed, about 80% were seen once. With V trimmed by 4 bases and J by 8 bases, 10 bases remained unmatched. The CDR3 consists of 16 residues. Germline CDR1 SEHNR, CDR2 FQNEAQ (reference sequence). The chain is built from TRBV7-9 and TRBJ1-4; 10 bases line up with TRBD1. The TCR sequence derives from a man aged 45-60 years who had recovered from COVID-19. The sample was PBMCs or T cells enriched from blood (not recorded which). The CDR3 loop is CASSSGDRGLQEKLFF. The DNA of the CDR3 is TGTGCCAGCAGCTCGGGGGACAGGGGTTTGCAAGAAAAACTGTTTTTT.